This T cell receptor (beta chain) is from a study of blood T cell repertoires in COVID-19. Turning to the study itself: From T cells, B-cell-depleted T cells, or PBMCs came the material, which was cDNA or gDNA.

The data were produced by immunoSEQ multiplex PCR, yet TCRdb's version contains in-frame clones alone and is incomplete. The sample lists 150,000 to 200,000 clones, 65% to 85% seen once, with around 2.4% in the top ten. This TCR came from a human donor with acute or convalescent COVID-19. The donor label of this sample is uncertain. Input material: peripheral blood.

The DNA of the CDR3 is TGTGCCAGCAGTTCACCGGGACACTCCTACGAGCAGTACTTC. The encoded protein is CASSSPGHSYEQYF. The chain has TRBV28 and TRBJ2-7; possible D gene TRBD1, 6 bases. Trimming cost V 4 bases and J 0 bases, with 10 bases left between them. CDR1 and CDR2 (germline): MDHEN, SYDVKM. The CDR3 is made up of 14 amino acids.